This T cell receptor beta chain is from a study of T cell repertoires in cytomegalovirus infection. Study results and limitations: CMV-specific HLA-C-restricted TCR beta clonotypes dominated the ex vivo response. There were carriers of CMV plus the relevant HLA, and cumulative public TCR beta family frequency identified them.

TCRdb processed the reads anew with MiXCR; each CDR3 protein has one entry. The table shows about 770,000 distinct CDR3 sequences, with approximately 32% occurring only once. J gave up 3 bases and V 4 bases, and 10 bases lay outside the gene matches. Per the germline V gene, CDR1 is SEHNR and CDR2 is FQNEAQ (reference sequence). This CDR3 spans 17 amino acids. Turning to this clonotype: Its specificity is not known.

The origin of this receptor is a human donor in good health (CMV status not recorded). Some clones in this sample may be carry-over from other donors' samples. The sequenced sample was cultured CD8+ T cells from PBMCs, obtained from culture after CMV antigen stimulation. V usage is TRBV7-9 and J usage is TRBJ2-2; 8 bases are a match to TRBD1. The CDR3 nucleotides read TGTGCCAGCAGCTGCGCAGGGGGCGATTCGGACACCGGGGAGCTGTTTTTT. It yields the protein CASSCAGGDSDTGELFF.